One sample yielded the 5 T cell receptor beta chains listed below, sequenced in a study of cytomegalovirus exposure and HLA in healthy donors. Amplification used 60 Vbeta primers and 13 Jbeta primers. Assay used: immunoSEQ multiplex PCR; TCRdb lists only in-frame clones, some missing. This sample has more than 90,000 clones; approximately 72% occur once, and the top ten carry over 3%. Input material: PBMCs. All receptors derive from a woman aged 40 to 55 in good health and CMV-seronegative.

The rearrangement links TRBV19 to TRBJ2-6; D is uncertain. V was pared by 1 base and J by 1 base, with 8 bases between. The CDR3 consists of 16 residues. Germline V gives CDR1 LNHDA, CDR2 SQIVND (reference sequence). The CDR3 reads CASSIGPGSGANVLTF. DNA of the CDR3: TGTGCCAGTAGTATAGGCCCCGGGTCTGGGGCCAACGTCCTGACTTTC. Full variable domain (rest looked up from reference TRBV19 and TRBJ2-6): DGGITQSPKYLFRKEGQNVTLSCEQNLNHDAMYWYRQDPGQGLRLIYYSQIVNDFQKGDIAEGYSVSREKKESFPLTVTSAQKNPTAFYLCASSIGPGSGANVLTFGAGSRLTVL.

The chain has TRBV19 and TRBJ2-5, with D possibly TRBD1 on 6 matching bases. The DNA end is a closer match to TRBJ2-7, so the J assignment may be wrong. CDR1 is LNHDA and CDR2 is SQIVND in the germline V gene (reference sequence). This CDR3 spans 13 amino acids. CDR3 in amino acids: CASRDIGSYEQYF. CDR3 DNA: TGTGCCAGCCGGGACATTGGCTCCTACGAGCAGTACTTC.

V gene TRBV27 combines with J gene TRBJ1-2, with 9 bases fitting TRBD1. J was trimmed by 0 bases and V by 3 bases; bases with no gene match: 11. This CDR3 is built from 18 residues. Germline loops: CDR1 MNHEY, CDR2 SMNVEV (reference sequence). CDR3 in DNA: TGTGCCAGCAGTTTCTCTCGCACAGGGGGCCTATCTAACTATGGCTACACCTTC. Translation: CASSFSRTGGLSNYGYTF.

The chain has TRBV6-1 and TRBJ2-7; the match to TRBD1 covers 10 bases. Germline V lookup: CDR1 MNHNS, CDR2 SASEGT. CDR3 length equals 15 residues. The J segment lost 5 bases and the V segment lost 6 bases, leaving 10 bases of the junction unmatched. The CDR3 region has the DNA TGTGCCAGCAGCCCCGGGACAGGGGTAATCCACGAGCAGTACTTC. This translates into CASSPGTGVIHEQYF.

This clone has a single count. Here the CDR3 reads CASSVDGTGGASAYGYTF. The CDR3 nucleotides are TGTGCCAGCAGCGTAGACGGGACAGGGGGCGCATCGGCCTATGGCTACACCTTC. The chain couples TRBV9 to TRBJ1-2; 12 positions match TRBD1. Germline V gives CDR1 SGDLS, CDR2 YYNGEE. V shed 0 bases and J 4 bases; nucleotides not matched to a gene: 10. The CDR3 contains 18 residues.